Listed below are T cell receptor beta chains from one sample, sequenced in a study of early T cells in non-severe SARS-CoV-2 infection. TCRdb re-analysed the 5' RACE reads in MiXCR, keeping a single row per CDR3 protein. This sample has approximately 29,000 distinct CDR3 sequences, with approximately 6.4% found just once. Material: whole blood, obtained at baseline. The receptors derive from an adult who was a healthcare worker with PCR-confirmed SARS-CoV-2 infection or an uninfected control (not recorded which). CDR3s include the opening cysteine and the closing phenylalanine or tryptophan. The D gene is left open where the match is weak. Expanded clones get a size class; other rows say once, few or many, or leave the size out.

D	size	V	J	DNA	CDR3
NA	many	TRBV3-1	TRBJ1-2	TGTGCCAGCAGACCCACACCCAGACCCGACTATGGCTACACCTTC	CASRPTPRPDYGYTF
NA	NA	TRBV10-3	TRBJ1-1	TGTGCCATCAGTGAGGTTCTGAACACTGAAGCTTTCTTT	CAISEVLNTEAFF
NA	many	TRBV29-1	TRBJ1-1	TGCAGCGTTGGAAACAGGGTCGGCACTGAAGCTTTCTTT	CSVGNRVGTEAFF
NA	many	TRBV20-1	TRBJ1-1	TGCAGTGCTAGAGGACAGCATAACACTGAAGCTTTCTTT	CSARGQHNTEAFF
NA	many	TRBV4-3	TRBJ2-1	TGCGCCAGCAGCCATGGTTCGGGGGAGCAGTTCTTC	CASSHGSGEQFF
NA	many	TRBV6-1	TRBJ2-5	TGTGCCAGCAGCCCCGCTGAGACCCAGTACTTC	CASSPAETQYF
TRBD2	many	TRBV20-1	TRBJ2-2	TGCAGTGCTAGGCTAGCGGGGGGCAGGAACACCGGGGAGCTGTTTTTT	CSARLAGGRNTGELFF
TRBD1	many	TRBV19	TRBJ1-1	TGTGCCAGTAGTACACAGGGGGCGCCGAGAACGGCTTTCTTT	CASSTQGAPRTAFF
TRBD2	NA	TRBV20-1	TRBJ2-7	TGCAGTGCTAGCTTTCTAGCGGACTTAGCCTACGAGCAGTACTTC	CSASFLADLAYEQYF
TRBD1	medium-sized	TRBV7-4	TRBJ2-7	TGTGCCAGCAGAACCCGTGACAGGGTTGCCGAGCAGTACTTC	CASRTRDRVAEQYF
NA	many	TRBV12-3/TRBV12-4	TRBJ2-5	TGTGCCAGCAGTTTTAGTGCGTCAGAGACCCAGTACTTC	CASSFSASETQYF
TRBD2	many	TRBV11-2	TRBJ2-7	TGTGCCAGCACCCCCATTGTGGGAGGGAGAGAGCAGTACTTC	CASTPIVGGREQYF
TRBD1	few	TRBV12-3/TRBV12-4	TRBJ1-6	TGTGCCAGCAGTGAACGGACAGGCTATAATTCACCCCTCCACTTT	CASSERTGYNSPLHF
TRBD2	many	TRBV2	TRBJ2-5	TGTGCCAGCAGAGGCGAAAGCGGGAGGAAGGAGACCCAGTACTTC	CASRGESGRKETQYF
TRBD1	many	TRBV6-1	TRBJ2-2	TGTGCCAGCAGGGAAGGGACAGGGAACACCGGGGAGCTGTTTTTT	CASREGTGNTGELFF
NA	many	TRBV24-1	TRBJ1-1	TGTGCCACCAGTGATTCCCGAAACACTGAAGCTTTCTTT	CATSDSRNTEAFF
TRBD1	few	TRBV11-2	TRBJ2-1	TGTGCCAGCAGCTCAGTGGACAGGGTCAATGAGCAGTTCTTC	CASSSVDRVNEQFF
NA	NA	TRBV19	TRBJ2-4	TGTGCCAGTAGTATAGATCTATTCGGGGGAGCCAAAAACATTCAGTACTTC	CASSIDLFGGAKNIQYF
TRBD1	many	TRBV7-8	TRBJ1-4	TGTGCCAGCAGCTTAGCGCGACAGGGCACTAATGAAAAACTGTTTTTT	CASSLARQGTNEKLFF
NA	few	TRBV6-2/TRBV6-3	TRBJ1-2	TGTGCCAGCAGCCTCATTTTCCACTATGGCTACACCTTC	CASSLIFHYGYTF
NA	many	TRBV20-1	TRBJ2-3	TGCAGTGCTAGAGATGGGGGGCTAGTCGGCACAGATACGCAGTATTTT	CSARDGGLVGTDTQYF
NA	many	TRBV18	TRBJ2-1	TGTGCCAGCTCACCACAAGTCGGGAGTACCTACAATGAGCAGTTCTTC	CASSPQVGSTYNEQFF
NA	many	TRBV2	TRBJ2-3	TGTGCCAGCAGTAGACTCGGCACAGATACGCAGTATTTT	CASSRLGTDTQYF
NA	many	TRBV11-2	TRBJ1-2	TGTGCCAGCAGCTTAGAAGGGACATATCGTGGCTACACCTTC	CASSLEGTYRGYTF
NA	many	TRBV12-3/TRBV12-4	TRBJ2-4	TGTGCCAGCAGTTTTCATTTAGGAGGGGCGTCCTACTTC	CASSFHLGGASYF
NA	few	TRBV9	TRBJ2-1	TGTGCCAGCAGCCCCCGGTCGTCGGGGGTCTACAATGAGCAGTTCTTC	CASSPRSSGVYNEQFF
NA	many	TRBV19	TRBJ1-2	TGTGCCAGTAGTAGGGACGGTAATAACTATGGCTACACCTTC	CASSRDGNNYGYTF
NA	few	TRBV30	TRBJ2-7	TGTGCCTGGGACGAAAGTTACGAGCAGTACTTC	CAWDESYEQYF
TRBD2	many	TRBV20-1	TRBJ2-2	TGCAGTGCTAGAGAGGCAGCGGGAGGGGACACCGGGGAGCTGTTTTTT	CSAREAAGGDTGELFF
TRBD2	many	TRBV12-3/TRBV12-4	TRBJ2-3	TGTGCCAGCAGTTCGACTTCTAGCGGGAGTGGTACAGATACGCAGTATTTT	CASSSTSSGSGTDTQYF
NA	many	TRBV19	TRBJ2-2	TGTGCCAGTAGTATCGTGCGTAGCGTCGGACGGGGCACCGGGGAGCTGTTTTTT	CASSIVRSVGRGTGELFF
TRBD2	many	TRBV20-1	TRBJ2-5	TGCAGTGCTCTAGCGGGTGAGACCCAGTACTTC	CSALAGETQYF
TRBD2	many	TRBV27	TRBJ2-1	TGTGCCAGCAGTTTAGTAGCGGGAGGGCCTGGGCGTGAGCAGTTCTTC	CASSLVAGGPGREQFF
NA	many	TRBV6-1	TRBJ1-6	TGTGCCAGCAGTGGAGGACAAAGCTCCTATAATTCACCCCTCCACTTT	CASSGGQSSYNSPLHF
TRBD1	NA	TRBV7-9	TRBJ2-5	TGTGCCAGCAGCTTCGGACAGGGGGCGGGAGAGACCCAGTACTTC	CASSFGQGAGETQYF
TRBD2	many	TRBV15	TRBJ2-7	TGTGCCACCAGCCCCCCGGGGGGAGGACAAAAGCAGTACTTC	CATSPPGGGQKQYF
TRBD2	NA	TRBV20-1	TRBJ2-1	TGCAGTGCTATCCCCGGGACTAGCGGGTCCGATGAGCAGTTCTTC	CSAIPGTSGSDEQFF
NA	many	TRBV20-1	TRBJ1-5	TGCAGTGCTAGAGAACAGGGACGGGATCAGCCCCAGCATTTT	CSAREQGRDQPQHF
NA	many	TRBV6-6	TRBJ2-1	TGTGCCAGCAGATCAACAGATGTCAATGAGCAGTTCTTC	CASRSTDVNEQFF
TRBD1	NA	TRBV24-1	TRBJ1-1	TGTGCCACCGTCTCCGGGACAGCCAATCTAAGGAACACTGAAGCTTTCTTT	CATVSGTANLRNTEAFF
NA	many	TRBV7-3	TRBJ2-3	TGTGCCAGCAGCTTAATGGGAGATACGCAGTATTTT	CASSLMGDTQYF
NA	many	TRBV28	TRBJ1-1	TGTGCCAGCAAACTGGGCGACCGGGCTGAAGCTTTCTTT	CASKLGDRAEAFF
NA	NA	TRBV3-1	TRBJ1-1	TGTGCCAGCAGCGCCCCTTACATTGGAGCCGAAGCTTTCTTT	CASSAPYIGAEAFF
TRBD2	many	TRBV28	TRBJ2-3	TGTGCCACTAGCGGGAAAGGAGATACGCAGTATTTT	CATSGKGDTQYF
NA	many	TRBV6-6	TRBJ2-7	TGTGCCAGCAAGGGACACTCATACGAGCAGTACTTC	CASKGHSYEQYF
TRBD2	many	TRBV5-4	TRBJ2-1	TGTGCCAGCAGCTTGGTAGCGGGGGGGTTGCATGAGCAGTTCTTC	CASSLVAGGLHEQFF
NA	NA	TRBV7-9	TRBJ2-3	TGTGCCAGCAGCCGGGACAGGGGGAAACTAGCGGGACCCACAGATACGCAGTATTTT	CASSRDRGKLAGPTDTQYF
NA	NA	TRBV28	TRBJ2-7	TGTGCCAGCAGTTTCGCAGGGGCGAAAACCTACGAGCAGTACTTC	CASSFAGAKTYEQYF
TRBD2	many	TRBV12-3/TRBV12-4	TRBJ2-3	TGTGCCAGCAGTCCCCCGGGGGGGAGGGATACAGATACGCAGTATTTT	CASSPPGGRDTDTQYF
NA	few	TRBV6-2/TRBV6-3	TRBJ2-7	TGTGCCAGCAGTTACTCCCCCGCAGTGGGCTCCTACGAGCAGTACTTC	CASSYSPAVGSYEQYF
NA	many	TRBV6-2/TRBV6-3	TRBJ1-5	TGTGCCAGCAGTTACGGAGCCAGCCGCAATCAGCCCCAGCATTTT	CASSYGASRNQPQHF
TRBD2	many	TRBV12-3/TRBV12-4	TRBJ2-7	TGTGCCAGCTCCCTAGGAGCTAGCGGACCCTACGAGCAGTACTTC	CASSLGASGPYEQYF
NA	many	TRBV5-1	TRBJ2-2	TGCGCCAGCACATTCGCGGGCGGGAACACCGGGGAGCTGTTTTTT	CASTFAGGNTGELFF